This TCR beta chain was sequenced for a study of shared clonotypes between healthy human individuals. Study overall: The donor pool was made up of a couple of women and three men aged 18 to 49.

Germline CDR1 and CDR2: MGHRA and YSYEKL. The CDR3 length is 17 residues. With 0 bases removed from V and 2 bases from J, the gap between germline ends came to 15 bases. Sequencing was performed with immunoSEQ multiplex PCR; in TCRdb, only in-frame clones are kept and a portion is missing. Of about 2.1 million clones in the sample, around 95% were seen once. In the naive CD8 group, cells lacked CD45RO and were positively selected for CCR7, so terminally differentiated effector memory CD45RA+ cells were left out. V and J are TRBV4-1 and TRBJ2-3; a possible D gene is TRBD2 (6 bases). Input material: naive CD8+ T cells from PBMCs. The sequence came from a man aged 18-30 years in good health. Some clones in this sample may be carry-over from other donors' samples. DNA for the CDR3: TGCGCCAGCAGCCAAGAGATGGGTAGCGGAAACACAGATACGCAGTATTTT. Encoded protein: CASSQEMGSGNTDTQYF.